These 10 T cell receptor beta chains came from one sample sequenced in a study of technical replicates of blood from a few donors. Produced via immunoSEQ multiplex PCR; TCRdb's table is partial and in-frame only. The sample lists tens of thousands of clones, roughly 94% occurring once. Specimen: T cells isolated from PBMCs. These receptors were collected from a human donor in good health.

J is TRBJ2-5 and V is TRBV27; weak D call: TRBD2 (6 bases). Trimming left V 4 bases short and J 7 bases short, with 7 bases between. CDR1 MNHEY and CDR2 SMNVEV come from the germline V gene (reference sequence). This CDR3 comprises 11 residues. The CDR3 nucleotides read TGTGCCAGCAGTTGGGGAGGGACCCAGTACTTC. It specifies CASSWGGTQYF.

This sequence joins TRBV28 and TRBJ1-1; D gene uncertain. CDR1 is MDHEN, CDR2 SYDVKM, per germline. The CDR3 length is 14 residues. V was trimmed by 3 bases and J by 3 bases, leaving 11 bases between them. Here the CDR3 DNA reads TGTGCCAGCAGTTTCGTTTTACGGGACACTGAAGCTTTCTTT. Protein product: CASSFVLRDTEAFF.

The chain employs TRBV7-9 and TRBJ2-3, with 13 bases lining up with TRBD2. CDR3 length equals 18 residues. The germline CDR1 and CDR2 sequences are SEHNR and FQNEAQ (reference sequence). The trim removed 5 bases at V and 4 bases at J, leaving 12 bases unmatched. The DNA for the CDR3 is TGTGCCAGCAGCGGGGTCCGGACTAGCGGGAGTGGGGCAGATACGCAGTATTTT. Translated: CASSGVRTSGSGADTQYF. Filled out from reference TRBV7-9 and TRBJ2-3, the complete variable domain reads DTGVSQNPRHKITKRGQNVTFRCDPISEHNRLYWYRQTLGQGPEFLTYFQNEAQLEKSRLLSDRFSAERPKGSFSTLEIQRTEQGDSAMYLCASSGVRTSGSGADTQYFGPGTRLTVL.

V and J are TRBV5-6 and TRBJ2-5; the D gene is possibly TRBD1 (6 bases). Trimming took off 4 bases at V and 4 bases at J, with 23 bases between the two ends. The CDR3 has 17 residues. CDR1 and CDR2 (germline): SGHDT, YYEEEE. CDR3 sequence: CASSPQTGQLLPETQYF. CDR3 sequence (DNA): TGTGCCAGCAGCCCCCAGACGGGACAACTATTACCAGAGACCCAGTACTTC. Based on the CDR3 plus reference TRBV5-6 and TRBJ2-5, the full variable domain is DAGVTQSPTHLIKTRGQQVTLRCSPKSGHDTVSWYQQALGQGPQFIFQYYEEEERQRGNFPDRFSGHQFPNYSSELNVNALLLGDSALYLCASSPQTGQLLPETQYFGPGTRLLVL.

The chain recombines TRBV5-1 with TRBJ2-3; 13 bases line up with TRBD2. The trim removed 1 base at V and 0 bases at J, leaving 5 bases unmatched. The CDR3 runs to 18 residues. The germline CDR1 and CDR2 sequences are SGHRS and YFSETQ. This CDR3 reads CASSLTSGRVISTDTQYF. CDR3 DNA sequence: TGCGCCAGCAGCTTGACTAGCGGGAGGGTGATTAGCACAGATACGCAGTATTTT.

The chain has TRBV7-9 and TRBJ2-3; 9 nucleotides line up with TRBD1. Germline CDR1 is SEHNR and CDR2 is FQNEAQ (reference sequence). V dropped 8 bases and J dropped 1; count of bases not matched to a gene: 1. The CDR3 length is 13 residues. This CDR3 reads CASRDRGTDTQYF. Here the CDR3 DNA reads TGTGCCAGCCGGGACAGGGGCACAGATACGCAGTATTTT.

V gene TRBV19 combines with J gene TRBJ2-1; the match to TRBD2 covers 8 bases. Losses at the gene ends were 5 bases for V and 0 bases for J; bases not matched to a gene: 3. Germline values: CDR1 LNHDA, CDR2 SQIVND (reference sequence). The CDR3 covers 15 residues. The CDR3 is CASSLSGSSYNEQFF. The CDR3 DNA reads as TGTGCCAGTAGTCTAAGCGGGAGCTCCTACAATGAGCAGTTCTTC. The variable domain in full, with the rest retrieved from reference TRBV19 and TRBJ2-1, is DGGITQSPKYLFRKEGQNVTLSCEQNLNHDAMYWYRQDPGQGLRLIYYSQIVNDFQKGDIAEGYSVSREKKESFPLTVTSAQKNPTAFYLCASSLSGSSYNEQFFGPGTRLTVL.

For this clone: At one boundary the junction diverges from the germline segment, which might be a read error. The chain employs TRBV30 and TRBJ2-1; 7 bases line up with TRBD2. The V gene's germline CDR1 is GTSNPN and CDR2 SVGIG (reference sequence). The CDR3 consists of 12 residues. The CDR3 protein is CAWDRDYHEQFF. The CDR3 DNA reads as TGTGCCTGGGACCGGGACTACCATGAGCAGTTCTTC.

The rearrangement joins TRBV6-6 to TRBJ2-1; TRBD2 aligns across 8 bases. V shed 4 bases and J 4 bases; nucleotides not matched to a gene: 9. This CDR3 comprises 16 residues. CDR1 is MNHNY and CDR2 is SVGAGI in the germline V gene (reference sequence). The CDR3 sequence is CASSSPDSSGYNEQFF. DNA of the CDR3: TGTGCCAGCAGTTCCCCGGACTCTAGCGGGTACAATGAGCAGTTCTTC.

The CDR3 reads CASSYLPEWEVYEQYF. In nucleotides, the CDR3 is TGTGCCAGCAGTTACCTCCCGGAGTGGGAGGTCTACGAGCAGTACTTC. The genes are TRBV6-5 and TRBJ2-7, with a weak D call TRBD2 (6 bases). This CDR3 region has 16 residues. The germline V and J ends were trimmed by 2 bases and 3 bases, with 17 bases remaining between them. Germline CDR1 and CDR2: MNHEY and SVGAGI.